The 9 T cell receptor beta chains below were found in one sample sequenced in a study of CD8+ T cells in alopecia areata. This sample's treatment: oral pan-JAK inhibitor, 5-10 mg twice daily. Reverse transcribed after extraction, RNA yielded cDNA as the sequencing template. Using immunoSEQ multiplex PCR, the repertoire was profiled, and TCRdb retains in-frame clones only, with some absent. The sample lists 150,000 to 200,000 clones, roughly 60% seen once, with approximately 1.3% in the top ten. Sequenced material: CD4+ T cells sorted from blood, taken at approximately week 50, from a patient treated with tofacitinib. Receptor source: a human donor with alopecia areata.

In the case of this clone: One end of the junction fails to match germline, which may point to a read error. The rearrangement uses TRBV11-2 and TRBJ1-6; 7 bases map to TRBD1. The CDR3 extends over 14 amino acids. Per the germline V gene, CDR1 is SGHAT and CDR2 is FQNNGV. CDR3: CASSAQGYSSPLHF. The DNA for the CDR3 is TGTGCCAGCAGCGCACAGGGGTATAGTTCACCCCTCCACTTT. Filled out from reference TRBV11-2 and TRBJ1-6, the complete variable domain reads EAGVAQSPRYKIIEKRQSVAFWCNPISGHATLYWYQQILGQGPKLLIQFQNNGVVDDSQLPKDRFSAERLKGVDSTLKIQPAKLEDSAVYLCASSAQGYSSPLHFGNGTRLTVT.

The chain is built from TRBV19 and TRBJ1-2, with D uncertain. The CDR3 spans 13 residues. The germline V and J ends were trimmed by 3 bases and 7 bases, with 12 bases remaining between them. Germline V gene lookup returns CDR1 LNHDA and CDR2 SQIVND (reference sequence). The CDR3 sequence: CASSIGGLGGYTF. The CDR3 bases are TGTGCCAGTAGTATCGGAGGGTTGGGTGGCTACACCTTC. Filled out from reference TRBV19 and TRBJ1-2, the complete variable domain reads DGGITQSPKYLFRKEGQNVTLSCEQNLNHDAMYWYRQDPGQGLRLIYYSQIVNDFQKGDIAEGYSVSREKKESFPLTVTSAQKNPTAFYLCASSIGGLGGYTFGSGTRLTVV.

The genes are TRBV5-6 and TRBJ1-2, with TRBD1 identical over 7 bases. This CDR3 is 13 amino acids long. Germline trimming cut 6 bases from V and 4 bases from J; bases unmatched to any gene: 6. CDR1 is SGHDT, CDR2 YYEEEE, per germline. In DNA form, the CDR3 reads TGTGCCAGCATCCGACAGGGCGGCTATGGCTACACCTTC. Protein sequence: CASIRQGGYGYTF.

This clone has just one count. The chain carries TRBV30 and TRBJ1-1; possible D gene TRBD1, 6 bases. The CDR3 is 14 amino acids. Trimming left V 2 bases short and J 0 bases short, with 10 bases between. Germline CDR1 GTSNPN, CDR2 SVGIG (reference sequence). The CDR3 region is CAWSRDTLNTEAFF. The CDR3 DNA follows: TGTGCCTGGAGTCGGGACACCTTGAACACTGAAGCTTTCTTT.

The rearrangement uses TRBV15 and TRBJ2-5; D is unresolved. The CDR3 is 14 amino acids. The germline V gene has CDR1 LNHNV and CDR2 YYDKDF (reference sequence). The germline V and J ends were trimmed by 0 bases and 1 base, with 6 bases remaining between them. The CDR3 reads CATSRDSSQETQYF. DNA of the CDR3: TGTGCCACCAGCAGAGACAGTTCCCAAGAGACCCAGTACTTC. Full variable domain (rest looked up from reference TRBV15 and TRBJ2-5): DAMVIQNPRYQVTQFGKPVTLSCSQTLNHNVMYWYQQKSSQAPKLLFHYYDKDFNNEADTPDNFQSRRPNTSFCFLDIRSPGLGDTAMYLCATSRDSSQETQYFGPGTRLLVL.

The chain carries TRBV27 and TRBJ2-7; 9 bases agree with TRBD1. The germline V gene has CDR1 MNHEY and CDR2 SMNVEV (reference sequence). CDR3 size: 13 residues. The J segment lost 7 bases and the V segment lost 3 bases, leaving 4 bases of the junction unmatched. CDR3 nucleotide sequence: TGTGCCAGCAGTTTCGACAGGGGGTGGGAGCAGTACTTC. It specifies CASSFDRGWEQYF.

The J gene is TRBJ2-7, the V gene TRBV7-2; D unresolved. The CDR3 runs 14 residues. From germline, CDR1 is SGHTA and CDR2 FQGNSA. Deletions cut 5 bases from V and 3 bases from J, with 14 bases between. The CDR3 spells CASSQTPIDYEQYF. The CDR3 DNA sequence: TGTGCCAGCAGCCAGACACCTATAGACTACGAGCAGTACTTC.

V and J are TRBV7-6 and TRBJ1-5, with a possible D match to TRBD1 (5 bases). The ends were cut back, 5 bases at V and 5 bases at J, with 10 bases in the middle. Per the germline V gene, CDR1 is SGHVS and CDR2 is FNYEAQ. There are 13 residues in the CDR3. CDR3 sequence reads: CASSRQTDQPQHF. The CDR3, as DNA: TGTGCCAGCAGCCGACAGACCGATCAGCCCCAGCATTTT.

The gene calls are TRBV29-1 and TRBJ1-2; D unresolved. This CDR3 is built from 12 residues. The V gene's germline CDR1 is SQVTM and CDR2 ANQGSEA. Trimming pared 7 bases from V and 2 bases from J, leaving 11 bases between. CDR3 amino acids: CSAQSPNYGYTF. The DNA of the CDR3 is TGCAGCGCGCAAAGTCCCAACTATGGCTACACCTTC.